Listed below are T cell receptor beta chains from one sample, sequenced in a study of CD8+CD57+ T cells in acquired aplastic anemia. One entry per CDR3 protein, called by TCRdb with MiXCR from the reads. Among some 170,000 distinct CDR3 sequences listed, 63% were seen once. Source material: sorted CD4+, CD8+, or CD8+CD57+ T cells (not recorded which) from PBMCs. The origin of the receptors is a human donor with aplastic anemia. Both conserved end residues are part of each CDR3. The D gene is left open where the match is weak. The size entry is marked missing in some rows and otherwise reads once, few, many or a size class.

>TRBV5-1|NA|TRBD1|TRBJ1-1
CASSVGQDTEAFF
TGCGCCAGCAGCGTCGGACAGGACACTGAGGCTTTCTTT
>TRBV19|many|NA|TRBJ1-3
CATGYSGNTIYF
TGTGCCACCGGTTATTCTGGAAACACCATATATTTT
>TRBV9|many|NA|TRBJ1-1
CASSVGGSTEAFF
TGTGCCAGCAGCGTGGGGGGGAGCACTGAAGCTTTCTTT
>TRBV7-9|NA|NA|TRBJ2-2
CASSMPPTGNTGELFF
TGTGCCAGTAGTATGCCCCCGACAGGGAACACCGGGGAGCTGTTTTTT
>TRBV20-1|NA|TRBD1|TRBJ2-7
CSARVGQKNEQYF
TGCAGTGCTAGAGTGGGACAGAAAAACGAGCAGTACTTC
>TRBV20-1|once|NA|TRBJ1-1
CSARQQNTEAFF
TGCAGTGCTAGGCAGCAGAACACTGAAGCTTTCTTT
>TRBV25-1|many|NA|TRBJ1-2
CASSEALGDIGNGYTF
TGTGCCAGCAGTGAGGCGTTAGGAGACATTGGAAATGGCTACACCTTC
>TRBV24-1|many|NA|TRBJ2-2
CATSDFRPGVNTGELFF
TGTGCCACCAGTGATTTCCGGCCGGGAGTTAACACCGGGGAGCTGTTTTTT
>TRBV5-1|NA|NA|TRBJ2-1
CASSLALASYNEQFF
TGCGCCAGCAGCTTGGCGCTAGCCTCCTACAATGAGCAGTTCTTC
>TRBV24-1|NA|NA|TRBJ2-1
CATSDWTDTPYNEQFF
TGTGCCACCAGTGACTGGACAGACACCCCTTACAATGAGCAGTTCTTC
>TRBV6-5|many|NA|TRBJ1-4
CASGVGHEKLFF
TGTGCCAGCGGTGTGGGGCATGAAAAACTGTTTTTT
>TRBV2|many|NA|TRBJ2-1
CASSEALPAVTGNEQFF
TGTGCCAGCAGTGAAGCGCTTCCAGCGGTGACTGGCAATGAGCAGTTCTTC
>TRBV10-3|NA|NA|TRBJ1-2
CAISEKGPNYGYTF
TGTGCCATCAGTGAAAAGGGACCAAACTATGGCTACACCTTC
>TRBV9|once|TRBD1|TRBJ1-2
CASSTGTAKWGYTF
TGTGCCAGCAGCACGGGGACAGCAAAGTGGGGCTACACCTTC
>TRBV9|NA|NA|TRBJ2-1
CASSVAPNNEQFF
TGTGCCAGCAGCGTAGCCCCCAACAATGAGCAGTTCTTC
>TRBV11-3|NA|TRBD2|TRBJ2-3
CASSPDGLDRDTQYF
TGTGCCAGCAGCCCAGATGGACTAGACCGTGATACGCAGTATTTT
>TRBV27|many|NA|TRBJ2-7
CASGPGGGYEQYF
TGTGCCAGCGGACCCGGCGGAGGCTACGAGCAGTACTTC
>TRBV5-6|few|NA|TRBJ2-5
CASSRIGSEYQETQYF
TGTGCCAGCAGCCGGATAGGCAGCGAGTACCAAGAGACCCAGTACTTC
>TRBV6-2/TRBV6-3|NA|NA|TRBJ2-3
CASSPLGSRDTQYF
TGTGCCAGCAGTCCTCTGGGGTCGAGGGATACGCAGTATTTT
>TRBV10-3|NA|TRBD2|TRBJ2-7
CAISEPGLAVNEQYF
TGTGCCATCAGTGAGCCGGGACTAGCAGTCAACGAGCAGTACTTC
>TRBV20-1|NA|NA|TRBJ2-7
CSARRESTYEQYF
TGCAGTGCTAGGAGGGAGTCCACCTACGAGCAGTACTTC
>TRBV18|few|NA|TRBJ2-3
CASSNSRSLKDTQYF
TGTGCCAGCTCAAATTCCCGGTCCTTAAAAGATACGCAGTATTTT
>TRBV14|few|TRBD1|TRBJ1-6
CASSQGQGQRSPLHF
TGTGCCAGCAGCCAAGGACAGGGACAGAGGTCACCCCTCCACTTT
>TRBV24-1|NA|NA|TRBJ2-2
CATSGLTPGTLGELFF
TGTGCCACCAGTGGTTTGACCCCGGGGACTCTCGGGGAGCTGTTTTTT
>TRBV7-9|NA|TRBD1|TRBJ1-5
CASSLVFKRDRDQPQHF
TGTGCCAGCAGCTTAGTATTCAAGAGGGACAGAGATCAGCCCCAGCATTTT
>TRBV2|NA|NA|TRBJ1-2
CASSVRDPGQYGYTF
TGTGCCAGCAGTGTGAGGGACCCCGGCCAATATGGCTACACCTTC
>TRBV5-5|NA|TRBD2|TRBJ2-5
CASTGLAGGETQYF
TGTGCCAGCACGGGGTTAGCGGGAGGAGAGACCCAGTACTTC
>TRBV19|NA|NA|TRBJ2-7
CASSTRTGSYEQYF
TGTGCCAGTAGTACAAGAACGGGGTCCTACGAGCAGTACTTC
>TRBV7-2|NA|TRBD2|TRBJ2-5
CASSSLWGGHQETQYF
TGTGCCAGCAGCTCCCTGTGGGGGGGACACCAAGAGACCCAGTACTTC
>TRBV24-1|NA|NA|TRBJ2-2
CATSDPGGELLF
TGTGCCACCAGTGATCCTGGCGGGGAGCTGCTTTTT
>TRBV7-3|NA|NA|TRBJ2-7
CASRLYISYEQYF
TGTGCCAGCAGACTGTATATCTCCTACGAGCAGTACTTC
>TRBV5-1|NA|NA|TRBJ2-7
CASSLGGLSYEQYF
TGCGCCAGCAGCTTGGGCGGGTTAAGCTACGAGCAGTACTTC
>TRBV7-7|NA|TRBD1|TRBJ2-5
CASSQRQGETQYF
TGTGCTAGCAGCCAGAGACAGGGGGAGACCCAGTACTTC
>TRBV7-2|few|NA|TRBJ2-7
CASSSRASSYEQYF
TGTGCCAGCAGCTCCCGTGCCAGCTCCTACGAGCAGTACTTC
>TRBV7-9|NA|TRBD2|TRBJ2-7
CASSANLAGQGSYEQYF
TGTGCCAGCAGCGCTAATCTAGCGGGCCAAGGGTCCTACGAGCAGTACTTC